Following are 2 T cell receptor beta chains from one sample sequenced in a study of CD8 T cells in Susac syndrome. A quantity of about 0.5 to 1 ug RNA underwent reverse transcription using random hexamers. TCRdb re-called the immunoSEQ multiplex PCR reads through MiXCR, storing one row per CDR3 protein. The repertoire consists of 150,000 or so distinct CDR3 sequences, with around 95% occurring once and the leading ten covering roughly 0.13%. Sequenced: CD4+ T cells from PBMCs. The source of these receptors is a human donor in good health.

The chain recombines TRBV4-1 with TRBJ2-7; D is perhaps TRBD1 (6 bases). CDR1 is MGHRA, CDR2 YSYEKL, per germline. This CDR3 has 15 residues. V lost 2 bases, J lost 2 bases, and 13 bases lay in between. CDR3 sequence (DNA): TGCGCCAGCAGCCAACCCGGGACATTTGCCTACGAGCAGTACTTC. Amino acids: CASSQPGTFAYEQYF.

This chain uses TRBV27 with TRBJ1-2, with 7 nucleotides matching TRBD1. J was trimmed by 4 bases and V by 2 bases; bases with no gene match: 7. This CDR3 is 15 amino acids long. Germline CDR1 and CDR2: MNHEY and SMNVEV (reference sequence). In DNA form, the CDR3 reads TGTGCCAGCAGTTTAAAGCCCGGGACAGCCTATGGCTACACCTTC. Translation: CASSLKPGTAYGYTF.